The rows below give T cell receptor beta chains drawn from one sample of a study of beta chain features in type 1 diabetes. The assay was immunoSEQ multiplex PCR, and TCRdb's table has in-frame clones only and misses some. Of approximately 170,000 clones in the sample, approximately 8.4% were seen once. Sequenced: central memory CD4+ T cells from blood. Every receptor here comes from a woman under 30 in good health. Both conserved end residues are trimmed from each CDR3. Fields, in order: J gene, V gene, CDR3 protein.

J gene: TRBJ1-1; V gene: TRBV7-8; CDR3 protein: ASSSLGTMEAF
J gene: TRBJ1-5; V gene: TRBV5-8; CDR3 protein: ASTPLGRGNNQPQH
J gene: TRBJ1-1; V gene: TRBV25-1; CDR3 protein: ASSGGPTGWTEAF
J gene: TRBJ2-3; V gene: TRBV5-6; CDR3 protein: ASRGAGGTDTQY
J gene: TRBJ1-5; V gene: TRBV23-1; CDR3 protein: ASSPRDSENQPQH
J gene: TRBJ2-1; V gene: TRBV7-7; CDR3 protein: ASSKGGTSGIDEQF
J gene: TRBJ2-3; V gene: TRBV4-2; CDR3 protein: ASSSPAGGETDTQY
J gene: TRBJ2-5; V gene: TRBV7-2; CDR3 protein: ASTARGGGPSETQY
J gene: TRBJ2-5; V gene: TRBV5-4; CDR3 protein: ASSLGGGAGETQY
J gene: TRBJ1-2; V gene: TRBV28; CDR3 protein: ASSFPGTVYGYT
J gene: TRBJ2-3; V gene: TRBV18; CDR3 protein: ASGRGADTQY
J gene: TRBJ1-1; V gene: TRBV4-3; CDR3 protein: ASSQDSRVGTEAF
J gene: TRBJ2-1; V gene: TRBV27; CDR3 protein: ASSWELGGYNEQF
J gene: TRBJ1-2; V gene: TRBV5-1; CDR3 protein: ASSSGQSYGYT
J gene: TRBJ1-1; V gene: TRBV27; CDR3 protein: ASSWTGGAGTEAF
J gene: TRBJ1-1; V gene: TRBV5-1; CDR3 protein: ASSFSGGYEEAF
J gene: TRBJ2-7; V gene: TRBV7-2; CDR3 protein: ASSPGTSVREQY
J gene: TRBJ1-2; V gene: TRBV14; CDR3 protein: ASSQAGRAYGYT
J gene: TRBJ1-1; V gene: TRBV2; CDR3 protein: ASSTGRGYTEAF
J gene: TRBJ2-7; V gene: TRBV11-2; CDR3 protein: ASQRSQGFSYEQY
J gene: TRBJ2-1; V gene: TRBV5-4; CDR3 protein: ASRPMTVGSSYNEQF
J gene: TRBJ2-1; V gene: TRBV30; CDR3 protein: AWSVQREQF
J gene: TRBJ1-1; V gene: TRBV30; CDR3 protein: AWSTGGDTEAF
J gene: TRBJ2-3; V gene: TRBV7-2; CDR3 protein: ASSSSGATDTQY
J gene: TRBJ2-1; V gene: TRBV2; CDR3 protein: ASSRDTSYNEQF
J gene: TRBJ2-7; V gene: TRBV7-9; CDR3 protein: ASSPRNSYEQY
J gene: TRBJ1-5; V gene: TRBV7-8; CDR3 protein: ASSDSYQPQH
J gene: TRBJ1-1; V gene: TRBV7-9; CDR3 protein: ASSSQGNTEAF
J gene: TRBJ1-2; V gene: TRBV9; CDR3 protein: ASNRDSNYGYT
J gene: TRBJ1-2; V gene: TRBV5-1; CDR3 protein: ASSVDGAAFGYT
J gene: TRBJ1-2; V gene: TRBV4-1; CDR3 protein: ASSQPGTGSPYT
J gene: TRBJ2-3; V gene: TRBV2; CDR3 protein: ASSAVGATDTQY
J gene: TRBJ2-1; V gene: TRBV27; CDR3 protein: ASSLQGRSYNEQF
J gene: TRBJ1-2; V gene: TRBV5-4; CDR3 protein: ASSLGSGYGYT
J gene: TRBJ1-2; V gene: TRBV30; CDR3 protein: AWNSGFNYGYT
J gene: TRBJ1-1; V gene: TRBV30; CDR3 protein: AWDRGNTEAF
J gene: TRBJ2-2; V gene: TRBV5-1; CDR3 protein: ASSTTGSYTGELF
J gene: TRBJ2-1; V gene: TRBV2; CDR3 protein: ASRPGSNEQF
J gene: TRBJ2-1; V gene: TRBV10-3; CDR3 protein: AISDRTGNNEQF